Presented here are 29 T cell receptor beta chains from one specimen sequenced in a study of blood T cell repertoires in COVID-19. Sequencing was performed with immunoSEQ multiplex PCR; in TCRdb, only in-frame clones are kept and a portion is missing. Of about 200,000 clones listed, around 80% are singletons. The sequenced sample was peripheral blood. These receptor sequences come from a human donor with acute or convalescent COVID-19. The donor label of this sample is uncertain.

The chain's CDR3 is CASSQESRQTEAFF. CDR3 bases: TGTGCCAGCAGCCAAGAAAGCAGACAAACTGAAGCTTTCTTT. V gene TRBV14 combines with J gene TRBJ1-1, with D hard to call. The CDR3 is 14 amino acids. Trimming stripped 0 bases from V and 5 bases from J, with 10 bases between. Germline CDR1 reads SGHDN; CDR2 reads FVKESK.

In nucleotides, the CDR3 is TGTGCCAGCAGCTTATCAGGGGGAAACACCATATATTTT. This codes for CASSLSGGNTIYF. V and J are TRBV11-3 and TRBJ1-3; possible D gene TRBD1, 5 bases. The V gene lost 2 bases and the J gene lost 4 bases, with 6 bases spanning the gap. The CDR3 totals 13 residues. The V gene's germline CDR1 is SGHNT and CDR2 YENEEA.

This clone appeared a few times. The chain joins TRBV7-9 to TRBJ2-3, with D unresolved. Trimming stripped 2 bases from V and 7 bases from J, with 4 bases between. Germline V gene data show CDR1 as SEHNR and CDR2 as FQNEAQ (reference sequence). The CDR3 is made up of 11 amino acids. The CDR3, as DNA: TGTGCCAGCAGCTTAACTAATACGCAGTATTTT. This gives the protein CASSLTNTQYF.

V and J are TRBV6-5 and TRBJ2-7, with TRBD1 as a possible D gene (6 bases). The length of the CDR3 is 14 residues. V was trimmed by 2 bases and J by 2 bases, leaving 10 bases between them. Germline assignment: CDR1 MNHEY and CDR2 SVGAGI. In DNA form, the CDR3 reads TGTGCCAGCAGTTACGTGGGGGCCCCCTACGAGCAGTACTTC. Its protein is CASSYVGAPYEQYF.

This chain uses TRBV27 with TRBJ1-3; the D gene is possibly TRBD1 (5 bases). CDR3 length: 14 residues. In germline, CDR1 is MNHEY, CDR2 SMNVEV (reference sequence). V lost 5 bases and J lost 4, with 12 bases in between. The CDR3 here is CASSPRVSGNTIYF. CDR3 DNA sequence: TGTGCCAGCAGTCCCAGGGTGTCCGGAAACACCATATATTTT.

V usage is TRBV28 and J usage is TRBJ2-1, with 8 bases matching TRBD2. Per germline, CDR1 MDHEN and CDR2 SYDVKM. The V and J ends lost 6 bases and 7 bases, in that order; junction bases with no gene match: 14. The CDR3 covers 16 residues. In DNA, the CDR3 is TGTGCCAGCAGGCGCGGGGGAAGCGGGAGAGTAAATGAGCAGTTCTTC. Translation: CASRRGGSGRVNEQFF.

The gene calls are TRBV25-1 and TRBJ2-7; TRBD1 matches 9 bases. V lost 5 bases to trimming and J lost 1 base; unmatched junction nucleotides: 6. CDR3 length: 15 residues. Germline assignment: CDR1 MGHDK and CDR2 SYGVNS. The CDR3 protein is CASSRPGTGSYEQYF. In DNA form, the CDR3 reads TGTGCCAGCAGTAGACCCGGGACAGGGTCCTACGAGCAGTACTTC.

Comments on this clone: This CDR3 is also generated by other DNA sequences in the sample. The chain couples TRBV6-5 to TRBJ2-2; D is possibly TRBD1 (5 bases). There are 16 residues in the CDR3. V was clipped by 0 bases and J by 1 base, with 9 bases between them. Germline V gene sequence: CDR1 MNHEY, CDR2 SVGAGI. CDR3 nucleotides: TGTGCCAGCAGTTACTCGTCAGGGCGGAACACCGGGGAGCTGTTTTTT. This sequence encodes CASSYSSGRNTGELFF.

The CDR3 reads CASRLQGAGANVLTF. The DNA of the CDR3 is TGTGCCAGCAGGTTACAGGGGGCCGGGGCCAACGTCCTGACTTTC. The chain is built from TRBV27 and TRBJ2-6; 9 positions match TRBD1. This CDR3 contains 15 residues. Germline lookup yields CDR1 MNHEY and CDR2 SMNVEV (reference sequence). Losses at the gene ends were 6 bases for V and 4 bases for J; bases not matched to a gene: 4.

The chain couples TRBV27 to TRBJ2-7, with 8 bases matching TRBD1. Germline values: CDR1 MNHEY, CDR2 SMNVEV (reference sequence). CDR3 length: 15 amino acids. The V segment lost 2 bases and the J segment 2 bases; nucleotides outside the gene matches: 5. The CDR3 DNA sequence: TGTGCCAGCAGTTTAATGAGACAGGGGCCCTACGAGCAGTACTTC. This codes for CASSLMRQGPYEQYF.

CDR3 sequence reads: CASSQVNYSPLHF. CDR3 nucleotides: TGCGCCAGCAGCCAAGTTAATTATTCACCCCTCCACTTT. The rearrangement joins TRBV4-3 to TRBJ1-6; D unresolved. The V gene's germline CDR1 is LGHNA and CDR2 YSLEER. The ends were cut back, 1 base at V and 8 bases at J, with 6 bases in the middle. This CDR3 contains 13 residues.

The chain is built from TRBV5-1 and TRBJ2-2, with 7 bases that match TRBD2. This CDR3 contains 16 residues. In germline, CDR1 is SGHRS, CDR2 YFSETQ. Trimming at V came to 0 bases and at J to 4 bases, leaving 6 bases not matched to a gene. As DNA, the CDR3 is TGCGCCAGCAGCTTGGATCCTAGCGGAGTCACCGGGGAGCTGTTTTTT. Translating gives CASSLDPSGVTGELFF.

In this sample, this clone turned up a few times. V and J are TRBV6-5 and TRBJ1-2, with 7 positions matching TRBD1. The CDR3 consists of 14 residues. The V segment lost 11 bases and the J segment 8 bases; nucleotides outside the gene matches: 17. Germline CDR1 and CDR2: MNHEY and SVGAGI. The CDR3 coding sequence is TGTGCCGGCCGGGGACAGCCCGTCCAACGGGGCTACACCTTC. As protein: CAGRGQPVQRGYTF.

This clone came up once. The chain joins TRBV5-1 to TRBJ2-5; D unclear. The CDR3 contains 13 residues. V was clipped by 1 base and J by 0 bases, with 4 bases between them. From germline, CDR1 is SGHRS and CDR2 YFSETQ. DNA for the CDR3: TGCGCCAGCAGCTTGCAGGACCAAGAGACCCAGTACTTC. This encodes CASSLQDQETQYF.

The J gene is TRBJ1-3, the V gene TRBV28; D is uncertain. V was clipped by 11 bases and J by 7 bases, with 18 bases between them. CDR3 size: 13 residues. Germline V CDR1 and CDR2: MDHEN, SYDVKM. The CDR3 reads CASKTGIRNTIYF. As DNA, the CDR3 is TGTGCCTCCAAGACGGGGATTCGGAACACCATATATTTT.

The count of this clone is one. The chain employs TRBV6-2 or TRBV6-3 and TRBJ2-2; 10 bases fit TRBD2. Per the germline V gene, CDR1 is MNHEY and CDR2 is SVGEGT. The V gene end was trimmed by 6 bases and the J gene end by 3 bases; junction bases not matched to a gene: 7. This CDR3 has 16 amino acids. The CDR3 DNA sequence: TGTGCCAGCAGCCGAGGACTAGCGGTGGACACCGGGGAGCTGTTTTTT. Encoded protein: CASSRGLAVDTGELFF.

The J gene is TRBJ1-1, the V gene TRBV29-1, with no clear D. The V gene's germline CDR1 is SQVTM and CDR2 ANQGSEA. Trimming cost V 0 bases and J 0 bases, with 5 bases left between them. The CDR3 covers 13 residues. The CDR3 DNA follows: TGCAGCGTTGAAGAGCCTATGAACACTGAAGCTTTCTTT. Protein: CSVEEPMNTEAFF. The variable domain in full, completed from reference TRBV29-1 and TRBJ1-1, reads SAVISQKPSRDICQRGTSLTIQCQVDSQVTMMFWYRQQPGQSLTLIATANQGSEATYESGFVIDKFPISRPNLTFSTLTVSNMSPEDSSIYLCSVEEPMNTEAFFGQGTRLTVV.

The chain links TRBV10-3 to TRBJ2-7; tentative D call: TRBD1 (5 bases). V lost 0 bases, J lost 9 bases, and 15 bases lay in between. CDR3 length: 14 amino acids. The germline V gene encodes CDR1 ENHRY and CDR2 SYGVKD. The CDR3 coding sequence is TGTGCCATCAGTGAGTCAGGGGCCTTTACAGGGCAGTACTTC. It codes for CAISESGAFTGQYF.

This sequence joins TRBV3-1 (or the pseudogene TRBV3-2) and TRBJ2-7, with a possible D match to TRBD1 (7 bases). V lost 4 bases and J 1 base, leaving 17 bases between the germline ends. Germline V lookup: CDR1 LGHDT, CDR2 YNNKEL (reference sequence). This CDR3 comprises 16 residues. The CDR3 sequence: CASSRGATGASYEQYF. The CDR3 DNA follows: TGTGCCAGCAGCCGGGGGGCCACAGGGGCTTCCTACGAGCAGTACTTC.

The gene calls are TRBV6-5 and TRBJ2-2; possibly TRBD1 for D (6 bases). V was clipped by 2 bases and J by 8 bases, with 12 bases between them. The CDR3 is 14 residues long. Germline CDR1 is MNHEY and CDR2 is SVGAGI. The CDR3 bases are TGTGCCAGCAGTTACCGCAGGGGTCTAGGGGAGCTGTTTTTT. Amino acids: CASSYRRGLGELFF.

This clone was observed once. The chain links TRBV6-5 to TRBJ1-1; D unresolved. Trimming took off 5 bases at V and 2 bases at J, with 12 bases between the two ends. The CDR3 has 14 amino acids. Per the germline V gene, CDR1 is MNHEY and CDR2 is SVGAGI. The CDR3 DNA reads TGTGCCAGCAGTATGGACGGGAGAAACACTGAAGCTTTCTTT. Translation gives CASSMDGRNTEAFF.

At least ten counts were recorded for this clone. V gene TRBV18 combines with J gene TRBJ2-7; 9 nucleotides match TRBD2. CDR1 and CDR2 (germline): KGHSH, LQKENI. This CDR3 has 18 residues. The V segment lost 4 bases and the J segment 3 bases; nucleotides outside the gene matches: 16. The CDR3 bases are TGTGCCAGCTCACAGGACTCCTTTTACGGTAGCGGGAGCTACGAGCAGTACTTC. Translating gives CASSQDSFYGSGSYEQYF.

This clone was recorded a few times. J is TRBJ1-1 and V is TRBV27, with unresolved D. Germline assignment: CDR1 MNHEY and CDR2 SMNVEV (reference sequence). Trimming pared 5 bases from V and 1 base from J, leaving 14 bases between. The CDR3 length is 15 residues. The CDR3 sequence is CASSTDRLRNTEAFF. CDR3 in DNA: TGTGCCAGCAGTACTGATAGACTTAGGAACACTGAAGCTTTCTTT.

Turning to this clone: The junction differs from germline at one of its ends, possibly a read error. This sequence joins TRBV3-1 (or the pseudogene TRBV3-2) and TRBJ1-5, with D perhaps TRBD1 (5 bases). Germline-derived CDR1 and CDR2 are LGHDT and YNNKEL (reference sequence). The CDR3 runs 13 residues. CDR3 sequence: CASSQARASQKEF. In nucleotides, the CDR3 is TGTGCCAGCAGTCAGGCCAGGGCCTCCCAAAAGGAATTT.

The chain combines TRBV29-1 with TRBJ2-7; 10 bases align to TRBD2. Germline trimming cut 6 bases from V and 3 bases from J; bases unmatched to any gene: 14. The CDR3 is 16 residues long. Germline lookup yields CDR1 SQVTM and CDR2 ANQGSEA. This chain's CDR3 is CSVAGGPSIPVYEQYF. CDR3 sequence (DNA): TGCAGCGTAGCGGGAGGGCCCTCCATTCCGGTCTACGAGCAGTACTTC.

The chain recombines TRBV7-2 with TRBJ2-1, with 7 positions matching TRBD2. The CDR3 length is 16 residues. Germline CDR1 is SGHTA and CDR2 is FQGNSA. The J segment lost 1 base and the V segment lost 2 bases, leaving 5 bases of the junction unmatched. CDR3 in amino acids: CASSLYRAGSYNEQFF. The CDR3 DNA follows: TGTGCCAGCAGCTTATACCGAGCGGGATCCTACAATGAGCAGTTCTTC.

The chain carries TRBV7-3 and TRBJ2-7; TRBD2 aligns across 12 bases. V lost 5 bases to trimming and J lost 5 bases; unmatched junction nucleotides: 7. Germline CDR1 SGHTA, CDR2 FQGTGA. CDR3 length: 15 amino acids. The CDR3 DNA sequence: TGTGCCAGCAGCCCAAGACTAGCGGGAGTTCACGAGCAGTACTTC. Amino acids: CASSPRLAGVHEQYF. The variable domain in full, with the rest retrieved from reference TRBV7-3 and TRBJ2-7, is GAGVSQTPSNKVTEKGKYVELRCDPISGHTALYWYRQSLGQGPEFLIYFQGTGAADDSGLPNDRFFAVRPEGSVSTLKIQRTERGDSAVYLCASSPRLAGVHEQYFGPGTRLTVT.

The chain uses TRBV3-1 (or the pseudogene TRBV3-2) and TRBJ2-5; TRBD2 might be the D (5 bases). V was clipped by 3 bases and J by 8 bases, with 13 bases between them. This CDR3 spans 13 amino acids. Germline lookup yields CDR1 LGHDT and CDR2 YNNKEL (reference sequence). CDR3 sequence (DNA): TGTGCCAGCAGCCACGCTGCGGGCCGAACCCAGTACTTC. Its protein product is CASSHAAGRTQYF.

The genes are TRBV9 and TRBJ2-2; 9 nucleotides line up with TRBD2. CDR3 size: 13 residues. Germline lookup yields CDR1 SGDLS and CDR2 YYNGEE. V dropped 5 bases and J dropped 7; count of bases not matched to a gene: 3. Written as DNA, the CDR3 is TGTGCCAGCAGAAGACTAGCGGACGGGGAGCTGTTTTTT. It yields the protein CASRRLADGELFF. Variable domain in full (rest from reference TRBV9 and TRBJ2-2): DSGVTQTPKHLITATGQRVTLRCSPRSGDLSVYWYQQSLDQGLQFLIQYYNGEERAKGNILERFSAQQFPDLHSELNLSSLELGDSALYFCASRRLADGELFFGEGSRLTVL.